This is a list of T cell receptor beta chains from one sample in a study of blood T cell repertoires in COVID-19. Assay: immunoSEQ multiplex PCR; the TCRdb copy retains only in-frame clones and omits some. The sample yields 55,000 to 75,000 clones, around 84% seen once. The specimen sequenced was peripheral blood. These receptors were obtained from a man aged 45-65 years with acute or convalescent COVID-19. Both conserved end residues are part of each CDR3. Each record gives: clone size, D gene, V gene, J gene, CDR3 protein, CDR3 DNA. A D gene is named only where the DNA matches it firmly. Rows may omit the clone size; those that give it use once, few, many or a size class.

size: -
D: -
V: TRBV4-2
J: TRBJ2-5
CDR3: CASSRVSGFQETQYF
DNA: TGTGCCAGCAGCCGCGTCTCGGGGTTCCAAGAGACCCAGTACTTC

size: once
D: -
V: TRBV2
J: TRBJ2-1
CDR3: CASSEGGEQFF
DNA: TGTGCCAGCAGTGAAGGAGGTGAGCAGTTCTTC

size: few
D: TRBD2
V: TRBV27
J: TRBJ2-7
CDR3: CASSLTFYPGLAGNSYEQYF
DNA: TGTGCCAGCAGTTTGACCTTCTACCCGGGACTAGCGGGGAACTCCTACGAGCAGTACTTC

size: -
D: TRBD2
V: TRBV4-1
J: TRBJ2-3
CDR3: CASSSRLAGDTQYF
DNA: TGCGCCAGCAGCTCGCGACTAGCGGGGGATACGCAGTATTTT

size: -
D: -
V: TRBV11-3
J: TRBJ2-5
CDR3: CASSLVQGAVTQYF
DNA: TGTGCCAGCAGCTTAGTCCAGGGTGCGGTGACCCAGTACTTC

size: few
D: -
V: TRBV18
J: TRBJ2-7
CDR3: CASSPGSSYEQYF
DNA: TGTGCCAGCTCACCAGGGAGCTCCTACGAGCAGTACTTC

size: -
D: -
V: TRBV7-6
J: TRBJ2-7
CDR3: CASSSVEGIRYF
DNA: TGTGCCAGCAGCTCTGTTGAGGGTATAAGGTACTTC

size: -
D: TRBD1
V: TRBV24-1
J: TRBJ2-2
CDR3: CATSDPRQGRLSGELFF
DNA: TGTGCCACCAGTGACCCCCGACAGGGGAGGCTATCCGGGGAGCTGTTTTTT

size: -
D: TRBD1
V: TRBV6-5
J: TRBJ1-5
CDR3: CASSSETGGEQPQHF
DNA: TGTGCCAGCAGCTCCGAGACAGGGGGCGAACAGCCCCAGCATTTT

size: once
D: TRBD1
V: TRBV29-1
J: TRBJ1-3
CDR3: CSVGQGDTGNTIYF
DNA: TGCAGCGTTGGACAGGGGGACACTGGAAACACCATATATTTT